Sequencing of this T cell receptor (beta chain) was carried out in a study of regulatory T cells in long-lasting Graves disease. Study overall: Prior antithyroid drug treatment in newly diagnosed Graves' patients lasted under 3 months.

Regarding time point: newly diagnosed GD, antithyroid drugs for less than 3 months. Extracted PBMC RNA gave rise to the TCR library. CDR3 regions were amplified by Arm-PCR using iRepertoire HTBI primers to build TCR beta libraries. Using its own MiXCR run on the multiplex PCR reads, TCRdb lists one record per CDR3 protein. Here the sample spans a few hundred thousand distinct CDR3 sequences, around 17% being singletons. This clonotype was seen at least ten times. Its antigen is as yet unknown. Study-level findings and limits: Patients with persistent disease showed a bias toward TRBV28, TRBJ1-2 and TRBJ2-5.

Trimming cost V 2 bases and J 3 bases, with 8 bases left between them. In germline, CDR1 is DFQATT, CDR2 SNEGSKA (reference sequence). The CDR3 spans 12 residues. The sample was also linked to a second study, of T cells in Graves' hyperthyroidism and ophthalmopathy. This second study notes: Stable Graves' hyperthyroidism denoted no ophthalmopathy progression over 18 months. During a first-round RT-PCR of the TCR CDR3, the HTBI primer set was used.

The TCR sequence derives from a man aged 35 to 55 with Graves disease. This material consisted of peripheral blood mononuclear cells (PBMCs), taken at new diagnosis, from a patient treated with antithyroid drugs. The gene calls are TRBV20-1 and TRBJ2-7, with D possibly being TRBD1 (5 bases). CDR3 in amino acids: CSARNRLYEQYF. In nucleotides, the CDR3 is TGCAGTGCTAGAAACAGGCTCTACGAGCAGTACTTC.